These 14 T cell receptor beta chains share one sample of origin, sequenced in a study of T cell repertoires in ileal Crohn's disease. Time point here: neoterminal ileum biopsy at postoperative endoscopy, about 6 months after surgery. Repertoires were generated with immunoSEQ multiplex PCR, while TCRdb's copy carries only in-frame clones and drops some. The sample consists of some 60,000 clones, roughly 89% of them appearing once. The sample comprised ileal tissue. The receptors stem from an adult with Crohn's disease.

CDR3 bases: TGTGCCAGCAGCCACAATAACAGGGGCTATGGCTACACCTTC. Residues: CASSHNNRGYGYTF. This rearrangement joins TRBV14 to TRBJ1-2; 7 nucleotides agree with TRBD1. CDR3 size: 14 residues. After removal of 3 bases from V and 4 bases from J, the junction contained 5 bases not matched to a gene. Germline-derived CDR1 and CDR2 are SGHDN and FVKESK.

J is TRBJ1-2 and V is TRBV6-5, with 8 bases aligning to TRBD1. Germline loops: CDR1 MNHEY, CDR2 SVGAGI. There are 15 residues in the CDR3. V lost 0 bases to trimming and J lost 5 bases; unmatched junction nucleotides: 5. The CDR3 DNA reads TGTGCCAGCAGTTACTCCGACAGGGGAGGGTATGGCTACACCTTC. Translating gives CASSYSDRGGYGYTF.

This clone was recorded only once. The chain combines TRBV5-1 with TRBJ1-6; TRBD1 matches at 7 bases. The CDR3 sequence is 16 residues long. Germline V gene sequence: CDR1 SGHRS, CDR2 YFSETQ. The V segment lost 0 bases and the J segment 8 bases; nucleotides outside the gene matches: 8. CDR3 protein: CASSLGDRVDDSPLHF. The DNA for the CDR3 is TGCGCCAGCAGCTTGGGCGACAGGGTGGACGATTCACCCCTCCACTTT.

The V call is TRBV18, the J call TRBJ1-3; D gene unclear. In germline, CDR1 is KGHSH, CDR2 LQKENI. Trimming shortened V by 0 bases and J by 4 bases, and 7 bases separated the two germline ends. CDR3 length: 14 amino acids. The CDR3 DNA reads TGTGCCAGCTCACCACCCGGGAGGGGAAACACCATATATTTT. Residues: CASSPPGRGNTIYF.

The chain recombines TRBV27 with TRBJ2-7, with 8 bases aligning to TRBD2. The germline gives CDR1 MNHEY, CDR2 SMNVEV (reference sequence). There are 15 residues in the CDR3. V trimming: 3 bases; J trimming: 0 bases; junction bases outside the gene matches: 4. Written as DNA, the CDR3 is TGTGCCAGCAGTTTGGTAGCGGGAAGCTCCTACGAGCAGTACTTC. It translates to CASSLVAGSSYEQYF.

The V call is TRBV7-6, the J call TRBJ1-1; maybe TRBD1 (6 bases). With 6 bases removed from V and 10 bases from J, the gap between germline ends came to 18 bases. CDR1 is SGHVS, CDR2 FNYEAQ, per germline. The CDR3 is 13 residues long. DNA for the CDR3: TGTGCCAGCAGTCTGTCGGAGGGAGGGGGAGCTTTCTTT. Translation gives CASSLSEGGGAFF.

The V call is TRBV7-6, the J call TRBJ2-7, with 10 nucleotides matching TRBD2. Per the germline V gene, CDR1 is SGHVS and CDR2 is FNYEAQ. CDR3 length equals 16 residues. Losses at the gene ends were 4 bases for V and 0 bases for J; bases not matched to a gene: 6. The CDR3 protein is CASSSQSSGSSYEQYF. The CDR3 DNA follows: TGTGCCAGCAGCTCCCAATCTAGCGGGAGCTCCTACGAGCAGTACTTC.

This clone was detected once. The chain has TRBV7-8 and TRBJ2-7, with 7 bases aligning to TRBD1. CDR1 and CDR2 from the germline V gene are SGHVS and FQNEAQ. CDR3 size: 14 residues. Losses at the gene ends were 5 bases for V and 2 bases for J; bases not matched to a gene: 6. The CDR3 nucleotides are TGTGCCAGCAGCCCACTGGGACAGACCTACGAGCAGTACGTC. Translated, it gives CASSPLGQTYEQYV.

The gene calls are TRBV14 and TRBJ1-2, with D unclear. Trimming stripped 2 bases from V and 4 bases from J, with 11 bases between. CDR1 and CDR2 (germline): SGHDN, FVKESK. There are 14 residues in the CDR3. The CDR3 here is CASSQSGRSYGYTF. For the CDR3, the DNA is TGTGCCAGCAGCCAATCTGGCCGTTCCTATGGCTACACCTTC. The full variable domain, its missing parts supplied by reference TRBV14 and TRBJ1-2, is EAGVTQFPSHSVIEKGQTVTLRCDPISGHDNLYWYRRVMGKEIKFLLHFVKESKQDESGMPNNRFLAERTGGTYSTLKVQPAELEDSGVYFCASSQSGRSYGYTFGSGTRLTVV.

The gene calls are TRBV10-3 and TRBJ1-1; the D gene is possibly TRBD1 (5 bases). Trimming removed 8 bases from V and 2 bases from J, with 15 bases in between. Per the germline V gene, CDR1 is ENHRY and CDR2 is SYGVKD. The CDR3 extends over 14 amino acids. CDR3 DNA: TGTGCCATCCAAAGGACACCAAGAAACACTGAAGCTTTCTTT. Protein sequence: CAIQRTPRNTEAFF.

The V and J genes are TRBV7-8 and TRBJ1-1; 7 nucleotides match TRBD1. Trimming at V came to 1 base and at J to 2 bases, leaving 4 bases not matched to a gene. This CDR3 is built from 15 residues. CDR1 and CDR2 (germline): SGHVS, FQNEAQ. Here the CDR3 DNA reads TGTGCCAGCAGCTTAGGGCGGGACAGCAACACTGAAGCTTTCTTT. Translated, it gives CASSLGRDSNTEAFF.

The V and J genes are TRBV6-1 and TRBJ1-6, with 9 bases fitting TRBD1. In germline, CDR1 is MNHNS, CDR2 SASEGT. The CDR3 loop spans 15 amino acids. V lost 6 bases and J lost 8; bases outside the gene matches: 8. The CDR3 reads CASRRDRVTHSPLHF. As DNA, the CDR3 is TGTGCCAGCAGGAGGGACAGGGTAACGCATTCACCCCTCCACTTT.

This rearrangement joins TRBV2 to TRBJ1-2; possibly TRBD1 for D (5 bases). The CDR3 covers 13 residues. From germline, CDR1 is SNHLY and CDR2 FYNNEI. Deletions cut 8 bases from V and 6 bases from J, with 16 bases between. CDR3 in amino acids: CASRAGVLHGYTF. The CDR3 bases are TGTGCCAGCCGCGCGGGGGTCCTACATGGCTACACCTTC.

J is TRBJ1-3 and V is TRBV2, with D hard to call. The V end was cut by 7 bases, the J end by 2 bases, with 9 bases between. The CDR3 has 13 residues. Germline-derived CDR1 and CDR2 are SNHLY and FYNNEI. The CDR3: CASNAGTGNTIYF. The CDR3 DNA reads TGTGCCAGCAATGCGGGGACTGGAAACACCATATATTTT. The whole variable domain, remainder taken from reference TRBV2 and TRBJ1-3, is EPEVTQTPSHQVTQMGQEVILRCVPISNHLYFYWYRQILGQKVEFLVSFYNNEISEKSEIFDDQFSVERPDGSNFTLKIRSTKLEDSAMYFCASNAGTGNTIYFGEGSWLTVV.